The 2 T cell receptor beta chains below come from one sample, sequenced in a study of PD-L1 blockade in urothelial cancer. Libraries were prepared by immunoSEQ multiplex PCR; TCRdb keeps only in-frame clonotypes and omits some of them. Seen here are under 2,000 clones, more than 25% observed once, and the top ten hold about 10%. Specimen: tumor tissue, collected before atezolizumab (anti-PD-L1) treatment. The receptor set was obtained from a woman aged 60-75 years with urothelial cancer.

This clone has just a few counts. The chain couples TRBV7-1 to TRBJ2-3; D perhaps matches TRBD2 (5 bases). TRBV7-1 is an open reading frame whose function is uncertain. The germline V and J ends were trimmed by 5 bases and 2 bases, with 14 bases remaining between them. This CDR3 is built from 15 residues. For the CDR3, the DNA is TGTGCCAGCAGCGACCGAGCGGCCTTCACAGATACGCAGTATTTT. Amino acid sequence: CASSDRAAFTDTQYF.

There are a few counts of this clone. The genes are TRBV19 and TRBJ1-1, with D hard to call. The V end lost 8 bases, the J end lost 1 base, and 8 bases lay between the germline ends. CDR3 length: 12 amino acids. Per germline, CDR1 LNHDA and CDR2 SQIVND (reference sequence). The CDR3 here is CASEFGNTEAFF. CDR3 coding DNA: TGTGCCAGTGAATTTGGGAACACTGAAGCTTTCTTT.